The 27 T cell receptor beta chains below come from one sample, sequenced in a study of OX40 agonist ivuxolimab in advanced cancers. TCRdb's table, derived via immunoSEQ multiplex PCR, lists solely in-frame clones and lacks some. This table holds 10,000 to 11,000 clones, 77% found once. The sequencing used CD4+ or CD8+ T cells sorted from blood, collected in a trial of the OX40 agonist ivuxolimab. The source is an adult with an advanced solid tumor such as melanoma, head and neck, liver or kidney cancer.

The V gene is TRBV9, the J gene TRBJ2-2; 9 bases are shared with TRBD2. CDR3 length: 16 amino acids. Losses at the gene ends were 3 bases for V and 9 bases for J; bases not matched to a gene: 12. CDR1 SGDLS and CDR2 YYNGEE come from the germline V gene. Here the CDR3 DNA reads TGTGCCAGCAGCGGGGGACTAGCAGAAGGGCGCCGGGAGCTGTTTTTT. Its protein is CASSGGLAEGRRELFF.

The chain combines TRBV7-9 with TRBJ1-4, with D possibly matching TRBD1 (6 bases). The ends were cut back, 5 bases at V and 8 bases at J, with 15 bases in the middle. The CDR3 contains 14 residues. Germline V gene sequence: CDR1 SEHNR, CDR2 FQNEAQ (reference sequence). The CDR3 loop reads CASSPQTGWEKLFF. The CDR3 DNA follows: TGTGCCAGCAGCCCCCAGACAGGCTGGGAAAAACTGTTTTTT.

The CDR3 sequence: CASSQGLGRGDNQAFF. The CDR3 DNA follows: TGCGCCAGCAGCCAAGGGCTGGGCAGGGGCGACAACCAAGCTTTCTTT. This chain uses TRBV4-3 with TRBJ1-1, with D possibly being TRBD1 (6 bases). The CDR3 length is 16 residues. V was pared by 1 base and J by 9 bases, with 21 bases between. The germline V gene encodes CDR1 LGHNA and CDR2 YSLEER.

V usage is TRBV6-9 and J usage is TRBJ2-7, with 9 bases that match TRBD2. The trim removed 3 bases at V and 4 bases at J, leaving 10 bases unmatched. Germline V lookup: CDR1 MNHGY, CDR2 SVAAGI. The CDR3 is made up of 16 amino acids. CDR3 sequence: CASSYPPGTSSYEQYF. CDR3 bases: TGTGCCAGCAGTTACCCGCCAGGGACTAGCTCTTACGAGCAGTACTTC.

This chain's CDR3 is CASSFSGTGESYEQYF. The DNA for the CDR3 is TGCGCCAGCAGCTTCTCCGGGACAGGGGAATCCTACGAGCAGTACTTC. The rearrangement uses TRBV5-1 and TRBJ2-7; 10 bases are a match to TRBD1. This CDR3 region has 16 residues. Germline V gene data show CDR1 as SGHRS and CDR2 as YFSETQ. V shed 2 bases and J 1 base; nucleotides not matched to a gene: 6.

This clone showed up just once. The chain links TRBV11-1 to TRBJ1-3, with TRBD1 matching 7 bases. CDR1 and CDR2 (germline): SGHAT, FQDESV (reference sequence). The CDR3 has 16 amino acids. Trimming took 2 bases from V and 0 from J; bases not matched to a gene: 4. CDR3 sequence: CASSLSGTDSGNTIYF. CDR3 bases: TGTGCCAGCAGCTTATCTGGGACAGACTCTGGAAACACCATATATTTT.

This rearrangement joins TRBV28 to TRBJ2-7; no clear D. Germline V CDR1 and CDR2: MDHEN, SYDVKM. The CDR3 is 13 amino acids. Trimming cost V 5 bases and J 2 bases, with 10 bases left between them. The CDR3 is CASSMTATYEQYF. The CDR3 nucleotides are TGTGCCAGCAGTATGACCGCCACCTACGAGCAGTACTTC. Complete variable domain (other parts from reference TRBV28 and TRBJ2-7): DVKVTQSSRYLVKRTGEKVFLECVQDMDHENMFWYRQDPGLGLRLIYFSYDVKMKEKGDIPEGYSVSREKKERFSLILESASTNQTSMYLCASSMTATYEQYFGPGTRLTVT.

V usage is TRBV4-3 and J usage is TRBJ1-1; the D gene is possibly TRBD1 (5 bases). With 4 bases removed from V and 0 bases from J, the gap between germline ends came to 9 bases. Looked up from germline, CDR1 is LGHNA and CDR2 is YSLEER. The CDR3 consists of 14 residues. CDR3 in DNA: TGCGCCAGCAGCCCAGGGCTTTTGAACACTGAAGCTTTCTTT. This codes for CASSPGLLNTEAFF.

The chain combines TRBV5-1 with TRBJ2-7; D perhaps matches TRBD1 (7 bases). The germline V and J ends were trimmed by 0 bases and 2 bases, with 15 bases remaining between them. The CDR3 has 16 amino acids. CDR1 and CDR2 from the germline V gene are SGHRS and YFSETQ. Written as DNA, the CDR3 is TGCGCCAGCAGCTTGGGGAGGGGACAGCCAACCTACGAGCAGTACTTC. Translation gives CASSLGRGQPTYEQYF.

V and J are TRBV29-1 and TRBJ2-2, with a possible D match to TRBD1 (5 bases). V was trimmed by 4 bases and J by 7 bases, leaving 25 bases between them. The CDR3 runs 17 residues. Germline V gives CDR1 SQVTM, CDR2 ANQGSEA. CDR3 bases: TGCAGCGTTGCCCCCCTTGACCCCCACAGGACAATCGGGGAGCTGTTTTTT. Protein product: CSVAPLDPHRTIGELFF.

The rearrangement links TRBV28 to TRBJ1-5; 8 nucleotides agree with TRBD1. The V gene's germline CDR1 is MDHEN and CDR2 SYDVKM. This CDR3 region has 16 residues. V lost 2 bases, J lost 5 bases, and 8 bases stayed unmatched. The CDR3 DNA reads as TGTGCCAGCAGTTTAAGGCAGGGGGCAGTTGATCAGCCCCAGCATTTT. It is translated as CASSLRQGAVDQPQHF. Drawing the rest from reference TRBV28 and TRBJ1-5, the complete variable domain is DVKVTQSSRYLVKRTGEKVFLECVQDMDHENMFWYRQDPGLGLRLIYFSYDVKMKEKGDIPEGYSVSREKKERFSLILESASTNQTSMYLCASSLRQGAVDQPQHFGDGTRLSIL.

On this clone: Only one base separates this from a far larger clonotype, so it likely reflects a read error. The chain is built from TRBV5-4 and TRBJ1-2; no firm D call. The CDR3 extends over 13 amino acids. Trimming left V 0 bases short and J 7 bases short, with 10 bases between. Germline CDR1 SGHNT, CDR2 YYREEE (reference sequence). The CDR3 here is CASSLGAVTGYTF. The CDR3 nucleotides read TGTGCCAGCAGCTTGGGGGCGGTGACTGGCTACACCTTC.

This clone is termed medium-sized (0.01 to 0.1%). The chain links TRBV19 to TRBJ2-1, with TRBD1 matching over 10 bases. The CDR3 runs to 14 residues. The V gene end was trimmed by 4 bases and the J gene end by 4 bases; junction bases not matched to a gene: 1. The germline CDR1 and CDR2 sequences are LNHDA and SQIVND (reference sequence). CDR3 DNA: TGTGCCAGTAGTAAGGGACAGGGGTACAATGAGCAGTTCTTC. It translates to CASSKGQGYNEQFF.

About this clone itself: Other DNA sequences from this sample encode an identical CDR3 as well. The rearrangement links TRBV27 to TRBJ2-7; D is ambiguous. CDR1 MNHEY and CDR2 SMNVEV come from the germline V gene (reference sequence). V was shortened by 2 bases and J by 4 bases, with 18 bases between the two germline ends. The CDR3 is 16 residues long. As DNA, the CDR3 is TGTGCCAGCAGTTTACAGGCACCTCCCCATCCGTACGAGCAGTACTTC. This encodes CASSLQAPPHPYEQYF.

The chain employs TRBV7-6 and TRBJ2-5; no clear D. Germline values: CDR1 SGHVS, CDR2 FNYEAQ. This CDR3 region has 20 residues. The V gene lost 2 bases and the J gene lost 2 bases, with 27 bases spanning the gap. CDR3 sequence: CASSLPYPTNPSRHQETQYF. In DNA, the CDR3 is TGTGCCAGCAGCTTACCTTACCCCACTAACCCCTCAAGGCATCAAGAGACCCAGTACTTC.

This chain uses TRBV10-3 with TRBJ2-1; 12 bases are a match to TRBD2. Germline loops: CDR1 ENHRY, CDR2 SYGVKD. The ends lost 5 bases at V and 8 bases at J; junction bases unmatched: 4. This CDR3 has 14 amino acids. The CDR3 nucleotides read TGTGCCATCAGTCTAGCGGGGGGGCCCTATGAGCAGTTCTTC. Translating it yields CAISLAGGPYEQFF.

The genes are TRBV19 and TRBJ1-6; no firm D call. This CDR3 comprises 15 residues. Germline CDR1 reads LNHDA; CDR2 reads SQIVND (reference sequence). The V end lost 3 bases, the J end lost 7 bases, and 13 bases lay between the germline ends. CDR3 sequence reads: CASSIPRTGNSPLHF. In DNA form, the CDR3 reads TGTGCCAGTAGTATCCCCAGGACGGGGAATTCACCCCTCCACTTT.

The rearrangement uses TRBV2 and TRBJ2-7; 7 bases match TRBD1. Losses at the gene ends were 3 bases for V and 0 bases for J; bases not matched to a gene: 2. The CDR3 spans 14 residues. Germline V CDR1 and CDR2: SNHLY, FYNNEI. CDR3 sequence: CASSEGTASYEQYF. CDR3 sequence (DNA): TGTGCCAGCAGTGAGGGGACAGCCTCCTACGAGCAGTACTTC.

This clone came up a few times. The chain joins TRBV6-4 to TRBJ2-1; TRBD2 aligns across 7 bases. Germline V CDR1 and CDR2: MRHNA, SNTAGT. V lost 4 bases, J lost 8 bases, and 8 bases stayed unmatched. CDR3 length: 14 amino acids. The DNA of the CDR3 is TGTGCCAGCAGTGCAGGGATCGGGAGGTATGAGCAGTTCTTC. Amino acid sequence: CASSAGIGRYEQFF.

The chain recombines TRBV10-1 with TRBJ2-1; the match to TRBD2 covers 12 bases. The CDR3 contains 14 residues. The V gene end was trimmed by 0 bases and the J gene end by 12 bases; junction bases not matched to a gene: 3. Per the germline V gene, CDR1 is WNHNN and CDR2 is SYGVQD (reference sequence). The DNA for the CDR3 is TGCGCCAGCAGTGAGTCTGGACTAGCGGGGCCGCAGTTCTTC. Translation gives CASSESGLAGPQFF.

J is TRBJ2-1 and V is TRBV7-6, with 11 bases fitting TRBD1. V was clipped by 6 bases and J by 6 bases; unmatched bases: 7. This CDR3 is 15 amino acids long. Germline assignment: CDR1 SGHVS and CDR2 FNYEAQ. CDR3 bases: TGTGCCAGCAGTTATGGACAGGGGGCCCCCAATGAGCAGTTCTTC. Encoded protein: CASSYGQGAPNEQFF. The full variable domain, rest sourced from reference TRBV7-6 and TRBJ2-1, is GAGVSQSPRYKVTKRGQDVALRCDPISGHVSLYWYRQALGQGPEFLTYFNYEAQQDKSGLPNDRFSAERPEGSISTLTIQRTEQRDSAMYRCASSYGQGAPNEQFFGPGTRLTVL.

V is TRBV18 and J is TRBJ2-5, with TRBD2 identical over 8 bases. The CDR3 spans 13 residues. Germline V gene data show CDR1 as KGHSH and CDR2 as LQKENI. With V trimmed by 8 bases and J by 7 bases, 9 bases remained unmatched. Written as DNA, the CDR3 is TGTGCCAGCAGTTTATCGGGGGGGCGGACCCAGTACTTC. It is translated as CASSLSGGRTQYF.

This chain uses TRBV6-5 with TRBJ2-5; 11 positions match TRBD1. The CDR3 is made up of 15 amino acids. J gave up 1 base and V 2 bases, and 0 bases lay outside the gene matches. Germline values: CDR1 MNHEY, CDR2 SVGAGI. The CDR3: CASSYGTGGQETQYF. The CDR3, as DNA: TGTGCCAGCAGTTACGGGACAGGGGGCCAAGAGACCCAGTACTTC.

In regard to this clone: Germline is not matched at one junction end, which may reflect a read error. V is TRBV19 and J is TRBJ1-1; maybe TRBD1 (5 bases). Germline V gene lookup returns CDR1 LNHDA and CDR2 SQIVND (reference sequence). The CDR3 loop spans 12 amino acids. CDR3 loop: CASRPSGGESFF. In DNA form, the CDR3 reads TGTGCCAGTAGACCCTCCGGGGGTGAATCTTTCTTT.

The chain combines TRBV7-4 with TRBJ2-5; D not resolved. This CDR3 region has 13 residues. Per germline, CDR1 SGHVT and CDR2 SQSDAQ. V lost 5 bases to trimming and J lost 2 bases, with 9 bases between them. The CDR3 spells CASSVTEQETQYF. The CDR3 region has the DNA TGTGCCAGCAGCGTAACTGAGCAAGAGACCCAGTACTTC. Looking up the rest from reference TRBV7-4 and TRBJ2-5 gives the full variable domain: GAGVSQSPRYKVAKRGRDVALRCDSISGHVTLYWYRQTLGQGSEVLTYSQSDAQRDKSGRPSGRFSAERPERSVSTLKIQRTEQGDSAVYLCASSVTEQETQYFGPGTRLLVL.

The chain has TRBV28 and TRBJ2-7; D gene uncertain. The CDR3 extends over 11 amino acids. Germline V gene lookup returns CDR1 MDHEN and CDR2 SYDVKM. The V end lost 6 bases, the J end lost 2 bases, and 5 bases lay between the germline ends. The CDR3 loop is CASSFTYEQYF. The CDR3 coding sequence is TGTGCCAGCAGCTTTACCTACGAGCAGTACTTC.

The chain joins TRBV4-1 to TRBJ1-3; D is ambiguous. The germline V gene encodes CDR1 MGHRA and CDR2 YSYEKL. V dropped 4 bases and J dropped 0 bases, with 7 bases sitting between them. The CDR3 is 14 amino acids. This CDR3 reads CASSPADSGNTIYF. CDR3 nucleotide sequence: TGCGCCAGCAGCCCCGCGGACTCTGGAAACACCATATATTTT.